This entry concerns a single T cell receptor (beta chain). This record comes from a study of blood T cell repertoires in COVID-19. The wider study: Donors in the United States, Italy and Spain gave samples during acute or convalescent COVID-19.

This table comes from immunoSEQ multiplex PCR, and its TCRdb copy is limited to in-frame clones, with some not included. The data contain around 250,000 clones, approximately 85% of them singletons. The CDR3 has 15 residues. Deletions cut 0 bases from V and 8 bases from J, with 15 bases between. Germline V gives CDR1 SGHRS, CDR2 YFSETQ. The sequence was obtained from a woman aged 50 to 65 who had recovered from COVID-19. The chain is built from TRBV5-1 and TRBJ2-4; TRBD1 might be the D (6 bases). The sequenced sample was PBMCs or T cells enriched from blood (not recorded which). This chain's CDR3 is CASSLVQGKRDIQYF. In DNA form, the CDR3 reads TGCGCCAGCAGCTTGGTGCAGGGGAAGAGGGACATTCAGTACTTC.